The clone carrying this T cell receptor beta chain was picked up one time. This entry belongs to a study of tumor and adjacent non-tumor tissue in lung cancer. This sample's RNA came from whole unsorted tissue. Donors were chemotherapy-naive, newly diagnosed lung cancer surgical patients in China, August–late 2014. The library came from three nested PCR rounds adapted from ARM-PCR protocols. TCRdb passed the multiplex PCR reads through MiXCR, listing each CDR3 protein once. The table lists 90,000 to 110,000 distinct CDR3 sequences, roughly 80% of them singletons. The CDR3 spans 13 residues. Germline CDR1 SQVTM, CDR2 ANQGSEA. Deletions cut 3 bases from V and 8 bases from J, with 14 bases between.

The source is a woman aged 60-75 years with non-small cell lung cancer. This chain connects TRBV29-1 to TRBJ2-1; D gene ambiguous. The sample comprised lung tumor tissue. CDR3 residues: CSVDRQVHDEQFF. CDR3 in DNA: TGCAGCGTTGATAGGCAGGTTCACGATGAGCAGTTCTTC.